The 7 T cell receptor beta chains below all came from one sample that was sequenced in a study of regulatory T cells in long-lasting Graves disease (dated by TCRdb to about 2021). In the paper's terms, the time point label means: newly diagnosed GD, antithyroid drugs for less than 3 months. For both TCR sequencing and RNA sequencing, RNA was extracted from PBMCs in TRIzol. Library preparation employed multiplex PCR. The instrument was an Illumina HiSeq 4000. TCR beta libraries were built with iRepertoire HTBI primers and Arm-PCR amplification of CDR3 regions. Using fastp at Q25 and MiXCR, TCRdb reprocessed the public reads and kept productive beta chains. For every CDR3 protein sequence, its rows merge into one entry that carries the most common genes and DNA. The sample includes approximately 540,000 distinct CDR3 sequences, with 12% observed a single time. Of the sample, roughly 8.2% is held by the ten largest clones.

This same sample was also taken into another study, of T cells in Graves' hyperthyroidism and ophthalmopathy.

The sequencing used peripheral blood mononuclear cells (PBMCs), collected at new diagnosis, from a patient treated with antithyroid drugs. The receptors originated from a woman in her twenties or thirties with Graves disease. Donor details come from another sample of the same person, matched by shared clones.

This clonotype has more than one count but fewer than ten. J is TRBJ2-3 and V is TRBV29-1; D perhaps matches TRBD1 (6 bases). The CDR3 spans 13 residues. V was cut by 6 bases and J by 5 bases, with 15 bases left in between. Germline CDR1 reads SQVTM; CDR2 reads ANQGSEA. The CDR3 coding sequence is TGCAGCGTCGGCAGGGGTCCGGGAGATACGCAGTATTTT. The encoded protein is CSVGRGPGDTQYF.

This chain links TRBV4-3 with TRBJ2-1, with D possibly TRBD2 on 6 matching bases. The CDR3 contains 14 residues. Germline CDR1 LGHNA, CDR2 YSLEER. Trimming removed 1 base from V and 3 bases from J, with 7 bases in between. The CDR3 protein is CASSQGGIYNEQFF. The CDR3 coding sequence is TGCGCCAGCAGCCAAGGCGGGATCTACAATGAGCAGTTCTTC.

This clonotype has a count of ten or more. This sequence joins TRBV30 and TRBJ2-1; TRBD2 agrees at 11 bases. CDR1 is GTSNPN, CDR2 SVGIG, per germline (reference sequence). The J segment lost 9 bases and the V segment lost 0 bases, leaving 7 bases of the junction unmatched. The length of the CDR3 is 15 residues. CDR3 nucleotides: TGTGCCTGGAGTGTCGTAGCGGGAGGGCCGAGTGAGCAGTTCTTC. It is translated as CAWSVVAGGPSEQFF.

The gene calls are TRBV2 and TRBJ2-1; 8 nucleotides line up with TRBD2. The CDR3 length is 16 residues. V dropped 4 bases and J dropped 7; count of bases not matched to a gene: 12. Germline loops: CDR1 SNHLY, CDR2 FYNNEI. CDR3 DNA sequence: TGTGCCAGCAGTGCCGGCAGCGGGAGTTTTGTGAATGAGCAGTTCTTC. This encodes CASSAGSGSFVNEQFF.

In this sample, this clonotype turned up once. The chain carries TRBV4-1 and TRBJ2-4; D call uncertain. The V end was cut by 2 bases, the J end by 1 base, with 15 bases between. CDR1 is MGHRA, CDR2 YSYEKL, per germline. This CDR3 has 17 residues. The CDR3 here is CASSQRLLGGAKNIQYF. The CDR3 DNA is TGCGCCAGCAGCCAACGGCTTCTCGGTGGGGCCAAAAACATTCAGTACTTC.

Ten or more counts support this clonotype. The CDR3 nucleotides are TGTGCCAGCAGTCCGGAATTAGGGGGTCTCGAGACCCAGTACTTC. It codes for CASSPELGGLETQYF. The V and J genes are TRBV28 and TRBJ2-5, with TRBD1 as a possible D gene (6 bases). CDR3 size: 15 residues. Germline lookup yields CDR1 MDHEN and CDR2 SYDVKM. V was shortened by 5 bases and J by 5 bases, with 18 bases between the two germline ends.

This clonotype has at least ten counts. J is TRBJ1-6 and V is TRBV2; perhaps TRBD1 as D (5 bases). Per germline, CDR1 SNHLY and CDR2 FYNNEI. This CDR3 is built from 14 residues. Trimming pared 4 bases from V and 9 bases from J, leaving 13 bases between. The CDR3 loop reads CASSGGEMGSPLHF. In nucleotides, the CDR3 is TGTGCCAGCAGTGGAGGGGAGATGGGTTCACCCCTCCACTTT.